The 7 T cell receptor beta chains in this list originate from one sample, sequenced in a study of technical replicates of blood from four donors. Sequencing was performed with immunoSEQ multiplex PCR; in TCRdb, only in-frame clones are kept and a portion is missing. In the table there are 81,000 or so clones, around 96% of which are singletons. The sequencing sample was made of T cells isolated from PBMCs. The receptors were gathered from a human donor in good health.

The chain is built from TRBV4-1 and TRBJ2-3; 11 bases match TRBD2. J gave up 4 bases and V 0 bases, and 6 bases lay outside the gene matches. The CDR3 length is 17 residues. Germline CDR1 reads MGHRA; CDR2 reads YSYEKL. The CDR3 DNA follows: TGCGCCAGCAGCCAAGATGTGAGACTAGCGGGATCAGATACGCAGTATTTT. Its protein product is CASSQDVRLAGSDTQYF.

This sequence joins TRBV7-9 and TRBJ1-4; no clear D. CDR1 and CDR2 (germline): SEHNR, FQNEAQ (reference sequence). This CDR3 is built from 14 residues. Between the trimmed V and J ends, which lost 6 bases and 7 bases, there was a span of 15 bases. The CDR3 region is CASRRTGMVEKLFF. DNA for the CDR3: TGTGCCAGCAGGAGGACGGGGATGGTTGAAAAACTGTTTTTT.

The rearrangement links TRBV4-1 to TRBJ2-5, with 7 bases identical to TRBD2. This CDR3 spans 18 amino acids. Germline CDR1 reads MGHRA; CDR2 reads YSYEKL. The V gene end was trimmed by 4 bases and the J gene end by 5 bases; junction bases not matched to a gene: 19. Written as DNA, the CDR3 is TGCGCCAGCAGCCTCTTGATCCCCCTAGCGGAGAGTAGGGAGACCCAGTACTTC. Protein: CASSLLIPLAESRETQYF.

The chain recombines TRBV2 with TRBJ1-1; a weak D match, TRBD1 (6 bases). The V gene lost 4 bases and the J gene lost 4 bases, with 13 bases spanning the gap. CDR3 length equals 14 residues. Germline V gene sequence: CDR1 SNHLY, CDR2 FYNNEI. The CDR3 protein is CASSGQGRITEAFF. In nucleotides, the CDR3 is TGTGCCAGCAGTGGGCAGGGGCGGATCACTGAAGCTTTCTTT.

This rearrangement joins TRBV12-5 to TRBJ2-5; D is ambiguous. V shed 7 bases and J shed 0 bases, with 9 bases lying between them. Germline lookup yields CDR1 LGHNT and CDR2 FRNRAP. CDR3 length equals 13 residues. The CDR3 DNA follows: TGTGCTAGTGTGTCCGCGAACCAAGAGACCCAGTACTTC. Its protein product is CASVSANQETQYF.

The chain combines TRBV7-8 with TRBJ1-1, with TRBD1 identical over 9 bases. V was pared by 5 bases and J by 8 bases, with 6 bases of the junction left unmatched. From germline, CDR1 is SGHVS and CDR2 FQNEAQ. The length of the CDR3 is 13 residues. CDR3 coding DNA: TGTGCCAGCAGCCAACAGGGGGCGATAGAAGCTTTCTTT. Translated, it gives CASSQQGAIEAFF.

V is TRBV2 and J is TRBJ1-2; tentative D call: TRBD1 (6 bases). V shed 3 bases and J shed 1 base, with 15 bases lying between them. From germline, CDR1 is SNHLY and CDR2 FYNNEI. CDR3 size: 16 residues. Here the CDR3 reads CASSEYRDAYNYGYTF. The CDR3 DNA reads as TGTGCCAGCAGTGAGTACAGGGACGCTTATAACTATGGCTACACCTTC.